Listed here are 25 T cell receptor beta chains from one sample, sequenced in a study of T cells in Graves' hyperthyroidism and ophthalmopathy. Amplification targeted TCR beta CDR3 regions from RNA transcripts. First-round RT-PCR with HTBI primers amplified the TCR CDR3 region. Each CDR3 protein is one row after TCRdb ran MiXCR on the multiplex PCR reads. Of about 640,000 distinct CDR3 sequences in the sample, about a fifth were seen once. Sequenced sample: blood. The receptors derive from a man aged 25 to 40 with Graves' ophthalmopathy.

The chain carries TRBV19 and TRBJ1-5; D unclear. The CDR3 contains 15 residues. Per the germline V gene, CDR1 is LNHDA and CDR2 is SQIVND (reference sequence). The ends were cut back, 4 bases at V and 0 bases at J, with 10 bases in the middle. In DNA form, the CDR3 reads TGTGCCAGTAGTAATCGGCAATATAGCAATCAGCCCCAGCATTTT. Protein product: CASSNRQYSNQPQHF.

This sequence joins TRBV6-1 and TRBJ2-1; 7 nucleotides match TRBD2. This CDR3 has 15 residues. J lost 5 bases, V lost 6 bases, and 10 bases had no gene match. Germline CDR1 MNHNS, CDR2 SASEGT. The CDR3 DNA is TGTGCCAGCAGGGAGCGGGGAGGGCCCCACAATGAGCAGTTCTTC. It translates to CASRERGGPHNEQFF.

This clonotype was detected only once. The gene calls are TRBV10-2 and TRBJ2-1; weak D call: TRBD1 (5 bases). V was pared by 4 bases and J by 7 bases, with 14 bases between. The germline gives CDR1 WSHSY, CDR2 SAAADI. This CDR3 contains 14 residues. The CDR3 nucleotides are TGCGCCAGCAGTGTTGGGGCCCTCATGAATGAGCAGTTCTTC. Its protein is CASSVGALMNEQFF.

This clonotype was seen more than once but under ten times. The V call is TRBV27, the J call TRBJ1-2, with TRBD1 identical over 9 bases. In germline, CDR1 is MNHEY, CDR2 SMNVEV (reference sequence). V was clipped by 5 bases and J by 6 bases; unmatched bases: 7. The CDR3 contains 14 residues. CDR3: CASSPDRGSDGYTF. Written as DNA, the CDR3 is TGTGCCAGCAGTCCAGACAGGGGGAGCGATGGCTACACCTTC.

The V gene is TRBV29-1, the J gene TRBJ2-7; the D call may be TRBD1 or TRBD2 (5 bases each). The germline gives CDR1 SQVTM, CDR2 ANQGSEA. V lost 8 bases and J lost 5, with 16 bases in between. The CDR3 extends over 12 amino acids. CDR3 region: CSIGTLRDEQYF. The CDR3 nucleotides are TGCAGCATTGGGACCCTCCGGGACGAGCAGTACTTC.

The table lists this clonotype with a few counts. This sequence joins TRBV4-3 and TRBJ1-1; D not resolved. Trimming cost V 0 bases and J 3 bases, with 14 bases left between them. This CDR3 contains 16 residues. Germline V gene data show CDR1 as LGHNA and CDR2 as YSLEER. This CDR3 is CASSQDLGNGDTEAFF. The CDR3 nucleotides read TGCGCCAGCAGCCAAGATCTGGGAAACGGGGACACTGAAGCTTTCTTT.

The V call is TRBV18, the J call TRBJ1-4, with 7 bases that match TRBD1. Germline CDR1 and CDR2: KGHSH and LQKENI. The CDR3 length is 14 residues. Unmatched junction bases numbered 9, after V lost 9 bases and J lost 5 bases. The CDR3 is CASFKGTANEKLFF. The CDR3 region has the DNA TGTGCCAGTTTTAAAGGGACAGCAAATGAAAAACTGTTTTTT.

This clonotype showed up many times. V and J are TRBV10-1 and TRBJ2-3, with 14 bases identical to TRBD2. Losses at the gene ends were 11 bases for V and 4 bases for J; bases not matched to a gene: 11. Germline CDR1 and CDR2: WNHNN and SYGVQD (reference sequence). The CDR3 spans 16 residues. The CDR3 sequence: CASLPGLAGDADTQYF. CDR3 in DNA: TGCGCCTCTCTTCCGGGACTAGCGGGAGACGCAGATACGCAGTATTTT.

This clonotype showed up just a few times. J is TRBJ1-5 and V is TRBV20-1; possible D gene TRBD1, 5 bases. CDR3 size: 14 residues. V was clipped by 6 bases and J by 7 bases, with 19 bases between them. Germline CDR1 DFQATT, CDR2 SNEGSKA (reference sequence). CDR3 in amino acids: CSAPRQREEQPQHF. CDR3 nucleotides: TGCAGTGCCCCGCGACAGCGGGAGGAGCAGCCCCAGCATTTT.

The chain carries TRBV27 and TRBJ2-3; D possibly corresponds to TRBD1 (5 bases). CDR1 and CDR2 (germline): MNHEY, SMNVEV (reference sequence). The CDR3 has 13 amino acids. V was shortened by 6 bases and J by 2 bases, with 9 bases between the two germline ends. CDR3 region: CASRDILTDTQYF. CDR3 DNA sequence: TGTGCCAGCAGGGACATCCTCACAGATACGCAGTATTTT.

This clonotype was detected many times. The junction does not match germline at one end; this may be a read error. The rearrangement joins TRBV11-2 to TRBJ2-7; TRBD2 might be the D (5 bases). Germline lookup yields CDR1 SGHAT and CDR2 FQNNGV. This CDR3 spans 14 amino acids. Here the CDR3 reads CASTLGAATYEQYF. DNA for the CDR3: TGTGCCAGCACCTTAGGAGCGGCGACCTACGAGCAGTACTTC.

In this sample, this clonotype turned up a few times. The genes are TRBV2 and TRBJ2-2; TRBD1 matches 9 bases. This CDR3 has 15 amino acids. The germline gives CDR1 SNHLY, CDR2 FYNNEI. V lost 4 bases and J lost 8; bases outside the gene matches: 8. As DNA, the CDR3 is TGTGCCAGCAGTGGGACAGGGGTCGAATCAGGGGAGCTGTTTTTT. It codes for CASSGTGVESGELFF.

J is TRBJ2-7 and V is TRBV6-1, with 9 nucleotides matching TRBD1. Per germline, CDR1 MNHNS and CDR2 SASEGT. CDR3 length equals 15 residues. The J segment lost 2 bases and the V segment lost 4 bases, leaving 6 bases of the junction unmatched. In nucleotides, the CDR3 is TGTGCCAGCAGTGTTACCGGGACAGGGACCTACGAGCAGTACTTC. Residues: CASSVTGTGTYEQYF.

This chain connects TRBV4-2 to TRBJ2-2; 10 bases line up with TRBD2. The CDR3 totals 17 residues. V dropped 0 bases and J dropped 6; count of bases not matched to a gene: 7. Germline values: CDR1 LGHNA, CDR2 YNFKEQ. CDR3 bases: TGTGCCAGCAGCCAAGATCGGCTAGCGGGAGATCCCGGGGAGCTGTTTTTT. Translated, it gives CASSQDRLAGDPGELFF.

The chain joins TRBV28 to TRBJ2-7; D perhaps matches TRBD2 (5 bases). Trimming pared 1 base from V and 3 bases from J, leaving 13 bases between. Germline V gives CDR1 MDHEN, CDR2 SYDVKM. The CDR3 is 15 residues long. The CDR3 reads CASSLSGGSNYEQYF. In DNA, the CDR3 is TGTGCCAGCAGTTTATCGGGTGGGAGCAACTACGAGCAGTACTTC.

The table lists this clonotype with many counts. The chain uses TRBV2 and TRBJ2-7; 9 nucleotides align to TRBD1. Trimming at V came to 6 bases and at J to 3 bases, leaving 9 bases not matched to a gene. Germline loops: CDR1 SNHLY, CDR2 FYNNEI. This CDR3 is 15 amino acids long. CDR3 sequence (DNA): TGTGCCAGCAGAGATCCGGGACAGGGCCTCTACGAGCAGTACTTC. Translating it yields CASRDPGQGLYEQYF.

On this clonotype itself: The junction does not match germline at one end; this may be a read error. The J gene is TRBJ1-3, the V gene TRBV15; tentatively, D is TRBD1 (6 bases). CDR3 length: 15 residues. Per germline, CDR1 LNHNV and CDR2 YYDKDF (reference sequence). The CDR3 spells CATSRRTVSENTIYF. Written as DNA, the CDR3 is TGTGCCACCAGCAGGCGGACAGTGTCTGAAAACACCATATATTTT.

This chain uses TRBV10-3 with TRBJ2-7; weak D call: TRBD1 (6 bases). V was cut by 7 bases and J by 5 bases, with 12 bases left in between. The CDR3 has 12 amino acids. Looked up from germline, CDR1 is ENHRY and CDR2 is SYGVKD. CDR3 in amino acids: CAIMARGNEQYF. The CDR3 DNA sequence: TGTGCCATCATGGCCAGGGGAAACGAGCAGTACTTC.

The chain couples TRBV7-9 to TRBJ1-1; D possibly corresponds to TRBD1 (5 bases). Between the trimmed V and J ends, which lost 2 bases and 7 bases, there was a span of 14 bases. The CDR3 totals 14 residues. Germline V CDR1 and CDR2: SEHNR, FQNEAQ (reference sequence). The CDR3: CASSLSTVGGEAFF. The CDR3 nucleotides are TGTGCCAGCAGCTTATCTACAGTGGGGGGTGAAGCTTTCTTT.

CDR3 DNA sequence: TGTGCCAGCAGCTTAGGAACAGTTCTGAACACTGAAGCTTTCTTT. It specifies CASSLGTVLNTEAFF. V usage is TRBV11-1 and J usage is TRBJ1-1; D gene ambiguous. V was clipped by 1 base and J by 0 bases, with 9 bases between them. The CDR3 loop spans 15 amino acids. Germline V lookup: CDR1 SGHAT, CDR2 FQDESV (reference sequence).

This clonotype showed up just a few times. The gene calls are TRBV6-1 and TRBJ1-2, with TRBD1 matching 8 bases. Germline trimming cut 2 bases from V and 4 bases from J; bases unmatched to any gene: 3. From germline, CDR1 is MNHNS and CDR2 SASEGT. CDR3 length equals 14 residues. In nucleotides, the CDR3 is TGTGCCAGCAGTGAAATGGGGACAGGCTATGGCTACACCTTC. Translated: CASSEMGTGYGYTF.

This clonotype was counted many times. The J gene is TRBJ2-5, the V gene TRBV7-9; 9 bases line up with TRBD2. The CDR3 sequence is 17 residues long. The V gene's germline CDR1 is SEHNR and CDR2 FQNEAQ (reference sequence). Trimming cost V 3 bases and J 3 bases; bases outside gene matches: 11. The CDR3 DNA is TGTGCCAGCAGCTTCTACGAGCGGGAGGCCGGGGAAGAGACCCAGTACTTC. This sequence encodes CASSFYEREAGEETQYF.

This clonotype has at least ten counts. The chain links TRBV2 to TRBJ2-2, with TRBD2 matching 10 bases. Germline V lookup: CDR1 SNHLY, CDR2 FYNNEI. V was pared by 8 bases and J by 6 bases, with 6 bases of the junction left unmatched. CDR3 size: 14 residues. The CDR3 DNA reads TGTGCCAGCCTTGGGACTAGCGTATCCGGGGAGCTGTTTTTT. Its protein product is CASLGTSVSGELFF.

The rearrangement uses TRBV11-2 and TRBJ2-3; 10 bases align to TRBD2. The CDR3 consists of 16 residues. Losses at the gene ends were 1 base for V and 5 bases for J; bases not matched to a gene: 6. Germline values: CDR1 SGHAT, CDR2 FQNNGV. CDR3 bases: TGTGCCAGCAGCTTAGGACTAGCGGGCTCCTTAGATACGCAGTATTTT. It specifies CASSLGLAGSLDTQYF.

This chain joins TRBV6-9 and TRBJ2-7, with D perhaps matching TRBD2 (6 bases). The germline V and J ends were trimmed by 4 bases and 1 base, with 23 bases remaining between them. CDR1 and CDR2 from the germline V gene are MNHGY and SVAAGI. This CDR3 is 18 amino acids long. This CDR3 is CASSSRPGVTDYSYEQYF. The CDR3, as DNA: TGTGCCAGCAGTTCGCGTCCGGGGGTGACGGACTATTCCTACGAGCAGTACTTC.